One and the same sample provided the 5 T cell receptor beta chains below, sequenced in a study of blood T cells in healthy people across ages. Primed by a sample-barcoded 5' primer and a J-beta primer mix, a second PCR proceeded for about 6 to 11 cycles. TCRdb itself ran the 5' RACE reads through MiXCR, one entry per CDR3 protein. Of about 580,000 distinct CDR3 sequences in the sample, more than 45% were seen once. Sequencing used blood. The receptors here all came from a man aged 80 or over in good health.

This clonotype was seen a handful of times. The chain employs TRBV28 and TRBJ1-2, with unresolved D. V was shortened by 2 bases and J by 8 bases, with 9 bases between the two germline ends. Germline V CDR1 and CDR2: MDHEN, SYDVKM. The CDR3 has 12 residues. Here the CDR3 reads CASSLMVEGYTF. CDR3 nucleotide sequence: TGTGCCAGCAGTTTAATGGTTGAAGGCTACACCTTC.

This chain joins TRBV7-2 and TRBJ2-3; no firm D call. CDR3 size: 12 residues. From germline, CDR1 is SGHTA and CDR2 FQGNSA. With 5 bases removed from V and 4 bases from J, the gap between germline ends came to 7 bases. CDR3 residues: CASSPTPDTQYF. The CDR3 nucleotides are TGTGCCAGCAGCCCAACCCCAGATACGCAGTATTTT.

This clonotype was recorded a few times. The CDR3 DNA is TGCGCCAGCAGCTTGGGTGCGAGGGCCCAAAGCGCGTACGAGCAGTACTTC. Residues: CASSLGARAQSAYEQYF. The chain links TRBV5-1 to TRBJ2-7, with D perhaps matching TRBD2 (5 bases). Germline CDR1 reads SGHRS; CDR2 reads YFSETQ. The CDR3 contains 17 residues. Trimming cost V 0 bases and J 4 bases, with 20 bases left between them.

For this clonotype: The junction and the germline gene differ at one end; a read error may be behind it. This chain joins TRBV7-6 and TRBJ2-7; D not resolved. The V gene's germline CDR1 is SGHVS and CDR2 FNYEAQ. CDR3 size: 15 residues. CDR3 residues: CASSLVVSPSYEQYF. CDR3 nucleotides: TGTGCCAGCAGCTTAGTGGTTAGCCCAAGCTACGAACAGTACTTC.

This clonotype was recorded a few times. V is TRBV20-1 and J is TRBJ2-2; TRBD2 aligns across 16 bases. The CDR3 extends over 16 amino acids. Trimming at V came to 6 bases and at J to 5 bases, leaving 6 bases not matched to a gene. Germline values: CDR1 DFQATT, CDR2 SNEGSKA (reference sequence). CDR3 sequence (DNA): TGCAGTGCCCTCGGGACTAGCGGGAGGGCGACCGGGGAGCTGTTTTTT. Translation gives CSALGTSGRATGELFF.